The 21 T cell receptor beta chains given below trace back to one sample, sequenced in a study of read filtering for tumor transcriptome and immune sequencing. This library used 300 to 450 ng RNA and molecular barcoded adaptors spanning alpha/delta and beta/gamma chains. TCRdb re-called the reads with MiXCR, one entry per CDR3 protein. The sample has 100,000 to 150,000 distinct CDR3 sequences, approximately 12% seen once. Sequencing used a population of CD138-negative cells sorted from bone marrow. These TCRs come from a donor aged 40 or older with multiple myeloma.

This clonotype showed up many times. V gene TRBV19 combines with J gene TRBJ2-2, with D perhaps matching TRBD2 (6 bases). Trimming removed 2 bases from V and 5 bases from J, with 21 bases in between. This CDR3 contains 18 residues. Germline V lookup: CDR1 LNHDA, CDR2 SQIVND (reference sequence). The CDR3 region has the DNA TGTGCCAGTAGTATACGGGGACCGGGCAGTGGGGGGACCGGGGAGCTGTTTTTT. Protein: CASSIRGPGSGGTGELFF.

V usage is TRBV29-1 and J usage is TRBJ2-2, with 9 bases identical to TRBD1. The junction had 6 bases not matched to a gene; V was cut back by 6 bases and J by 4 bases. The CDR3 is 14 amino acids. Germline V gene lookup returns CDR1 SQVTM and CDR2 ANQGSEA. CDR3 in amino acids: CSVKQTGGTGELFF. CDR3 DNA: TGCAGCGTCAAGCAGACAGGGGGCACCGGGGAGCTGTTTTTT.

There are a few counts of this clonotype. This may arise from a read error, as a much more abundant clone is one base away. V gene TRBV19 combines with J gene TRBJ2-3; D assignment may be TRBD1 or TRBD2 (6 bases each). The CDR3 totals 14 residues. Germline assignment: CDR1 LNHDA and CDR2 SQIVND (reference sequence). The CDR3 nucleotides are TGTGCCACCCAATCGGGGGCTGGCACAGCTACGCAGTATTTT. It translates to CATQSGAGTATQYF.

This clonotype was counted many times. V gene TRBV20-1 combines with J gene TRBJ2-5; no firm D call. Germline CDR1 reads DFQATT; CDR2 reads SNEGSKA (reference sequence). The CDR3 has 14 amino acids. Trimming left V 5 bases short and J 2 bases short, with 15 bases between. The CDR3 loop is CSASLLGRQETQYF. The CDR3 bases are TGCAGTGCTTCTCTCCTGGGCCGGCAAGAGACCCAGTACTTC.

The sample holds many counts of this clonotype. V and J are TRBV2 and TRBJ2-5; maybe TRBD1 (6 bases). The V end was cut by 4 bases, the J end by 1 base, with 10 bases between. Germline loops: CDR1 SNHLY, CDR2 FYNNEI. The CDR3 has 14 amino acids. The CDR3 loop reads CASSGGQLQETQYF. CDR3 DNA sequence: TGTGCCAGCAGTGGGGGACAACTCCAAGAGACCCAGTACTTC.

This clonotype was detected many times. The V call is TRBV5-5, the J call TRBJ2-7, with TRBD2 matching over 12 bases. The germline V gene encodes CDR1 SGHKS and CDR2 YYEKEE (reference sequence). The CDR3 has 15 residues. Unmatched junction bases numbered 3, after V lost 3 bases and J lost 2 bases. Here the CDR3 reads CASSSGLAGPYEQYF. CDR3 in DNA: TGTGCCAGCAGCTCCGGACTAGCGGGACCCTACGAGCAGTACTTC.

There are many counts of this clonotype. CDR3 sequence: CSASVPSTDTQYF. The CDR3 bases are TGCAGTGCTAGCGTACCGAGCACAGATACGCAGTATTTT. V gene TRBV20-1 combines with J gene TRBJ2-3; D uncertain. The CDR3 is 13 amino acids. With 3 bases removed from V and 0 bases from J, the gap between germline ends came to 7 bases. CDR1 DFQATT and CDR2 SNEGSKA come from the germline V gene (reference sequence).

This clonotype was picked up many times. The V gene is TRBV5-1, the J gene TRBJ1-1, with 11 bases aligning to TRBD1. V shed 4 bases, J shed 1 base, and the junction held 12 bases outside the gene matches. The CDR3 runs to 18 residues. Germline assignment: CDR1 SGHRS and CDR2 YFSETQ. CDR3 loop: CASSTARTGGIGNTEAFF. Written as DNA, the CDR3 is TGCGCCAGCAGCACCGCTCGGACAGGGGGCATTGGGAACACTGAAGCTTTCTTT.

This clonotype was seen a handful of times. The rearrangement links TRBV7-9 to TRBJ1-2; TRBD1 is a possible D gene (6 bases). V dropped 5 bases and J dropped 4 bases, with 17 bases sitting between them. CDR1 and CDR2 (germline): SEHNR, FQNEAQ (reference sequence). CDR3 length: 15 residues. The CDR3 DNA follows: TGTGCCAGCAGCCCGGAGTTAGGGGGACGCTATGGCTACACCTTC. Protein product: CASSPELGGRYGYTF. The full variable domain, rest sourced from reference TRBV7-9 and TRBJ1-2, is DTGVSQNPRHKITKRGQNVTFRCDPISEHNRLYWYRQTLGQGPEFLTYFQNEAQLEKSRLLSDRFSAERPKGSFSTLEIQRTEQGDSAMYLCASSPELGGRYGYTFGSGTRLTVV.

This clonotype was seen repeatedly, ten times or more. The J gene is TRBJ2-1, the V gene TRBV5-1; TRBD2 agrees at 9 bases. The germline V gene encodes CDR1 SGHRS and CDR2 YFSETQ. V shed 4 bases, J shed 9 bases, and the junction held 11 bases outside the gene matches. The CDR3 is made up of 15 amino acids. The CDR3 loop is CASSVIAGVSVEQFF. The DNA for the CDR3 is TGCGCCAGCAGCGTAATAGCGGGAGTTTCAGTTGAGCAGTTCTTC.

This clonotype has only a few counts. The rearrangement joins TRBV18 to TRBJ1-2; D might be TRBD1 (5 bases). This CDR3 comprises 15 residues. Trimming pared 0 bases from V and 4 bases from J, leaving 12 bases between. The germline gives CDR1 KGHSH, CDR2 LQKENI. The CDR3 here is CASSPPAGSSYGYTF. For the CDR3, the DNA is TGTGCCAGCTCACCACCAGCAGGGAGCAGCTATGGCTACACCTTC.

Comment on this clonotype: The conserved phenylalanine or tryptophan normally closing the CDR3 is absent here, so this likely arose from a read error. This chain links TRBV20-1 with TRBJ1-1, with TRBD1 as a possible D gene (5 bases). V was cut by 2 bases and J by 1 base, with 11 bases left in between. The CDR3 length is 14 residues. Germline values: CDR1 DFQATT, CDR2 SNEGSKA (reference sequence). As DNA, the CDR3 is TGCAGTGCTAGAATCCCGGGACGGAACACTGAAGCTTTCCTT. It encodes CSARIPGRNTEAFL.

This clonotype was found many times. The rearrangement joins TRBV20-1 to TRBJ1-4; 9 bases are shared with TRBD1. Per the germline V gene, CDR1 is DFQATT and CDR2 is SNEGSKA (reference sequence). V was pared by 3 bases and J by 8 bases, with 13 bases of the junction left unmatched. CDR3 length: 16 residues. The DNA of the CDR3 is TGCAGTGCTAGGGGACAGGGACCTATAAGCGAAGAAAAACTGTTTTTT. Its translation is CSARGQGPISEEKLFF.

Comment on this clonotype: Just one base apart from a much larger clone, this may be a read error. Likely a read error: the CDR3 ends without its conserved phenylalanine or tryptophan. The V call is TRBV12-3 or TRBV12-4, the J call TRBJ1-5, with D perhaps matching TRBD1 (5 bases). V was shortened by 4 bases and J by 5 bases, with 15 bases between the two germline ends. There are 15 residues in the CDR3. CDR3 amino acids: CASSSPGPRHQPQHS. Here the CDR3 DNA reads TGTGCCAGCAGTTCGCCGGGACCGAGACATCAGCCCCAGCATTCT.

At least ten counts were recorded for this clonotype. The gene calls are TRBV29-1 and TRBJ2-2; 14 bases match TRBD2. Losses at the gene ends were 6 bases for V and 6 bases for J; bases not matched to a gene: 6. The CDR3 runs to 15 residues. Germline V gene data show CDR1 as SQVTM and CDR2 as ANQGSEA. The CDR3 nucleotides are TGCAGCGTCCCTGGACTAGCGGGAGGTGCCGGGGAGCTGTTTTTT. This translates into CSVPGLAGGAGELFF.

This clonotype was counted at least ten times. The chain is built from TRBV7-9 and TRBJ2-1, with no clear D. V gave up 3 bases and J gave up 7 bases, with 10 bases separating them. Germline CDR1 SEHNR, CDR2 FQNEAQ (reference sequence). The CDR3 consists of 13 residues. This chain's CDR3 is CASSFSQPNEQFF. The DNA of the CDR3 is TGTGCCAGCAGCTTCTCACAGCCAAATGAGCAGTTCTTC. Complete variable domain (other parts from reference TRBV7-9 and TRBJ2-1): DTGVSQNPRHKITKRGQNVTFRCDPISEHNRLYWYRQTLGQGPEFLTYFQNEAQLEKSRLLSDRFSAERPKGSFSTLEIQRTEQGDSAMYLCASSFSQPNEQFFGPGTRLTVL.

There are a few counts of this clonotype. The chain is built from TRBV12-3 or TRBV12-4 and TRBJ2-3, with 7 bases matching TRBD2. This CDR3 has 15 amino acids. V gave up 1 base and J gave up 3 bases; unmatched junction bases: 4. CDR3 bases: TGTGCCAGCAGTTTAGGGGGGACTATGACAGATACGCAGTATTTT. It specifies CASSLGGTMTDTQYF.

This clonotype was found many times. The chain is built from TRBV3-1 and TRBJ1-1; D remains unclear. The CDR3 has 14 residues. Trimming removed 1 base at V and 1 base at J, with 7 bases between. Germline-derived CDR1 and CDR2 are LGHDT and YNNKEL (reference sequence). Here the CDR3 DNA reads TGTGCCAGCAGCCAAGTGGCGGGGAACACTGAAGCTTTCTTT. Residues: CASSQVAGNTEAFF.

This clonotype was counted a few times. V usage is TRBV20-1 and J usage is TRBJ2-5; TRBD2 might be the D (6 bases). Germline V gene data show CDR1 as DFQATT and CDR2 as SNEGSKA (reference sequence). V gave up 3 bases and J gave up 7 bases, with 12 bases separating them. The CDR3 is made up of 12 amino acids. The CDR3 spells CSARGGDGTQYF. The CDR3 DNA sequence: TGCAGTGCTAGGGGCGGGGACGGGACCCAGTACTTC.

This clonotype occurred many times. The J gene is TRBJ1-1, the V gene TRBV6-6, with 7 bases fitting TRBD1. The CDR3 contains 15 residues. Germline-derived CDR1 and CDR2 are MNHNY and SVGAGI (reference sequence). V shed 5 bases, J shed 1 base, and the junction held 7 bases outside the gene matches. The CDR3 spells CASSRPQGENTEAFF. The CDR3 DNA reads as TGTGCCAGCAGTCGACCTCAGGGGGAGAACACTGAAGCTTTCTTT.

In this sample, this clonotype turned up many times. This chain links TRBV5-1 with TRBJ2-1; maybe TRBD1 (6 bases). This CDR3 has 13 amino acids. Germline values: CDR1 SGHRS, CDR2 YFSETQ. V dropped 0 bases and J dropped 7 bases, with 8 bases sitting between them. The CDR3 sequence: CASSLDRDNEQFF. The CDR3 nucleotides read TGCGCCAGCAGCTTGGACAGGGATAATGAGCAGTTCTTC.